Shown below are 32 T cell receptor beta chains from a single sample sequenced in a study of regulatory and conventional T cells in RAG deficiency. Genomic DNA came from blood regulatory T cells gated CD4+ CD25-high CD127-low. Using immunoSEQ multiplex PCR, the repertoire was profiled, and TCRdb retains in-frame clones only, with some absent. Among 2,500 to 3,500 clones listed, roughly 94% were seen once. These records were also assigned to another study, of regulatory T cells. Per that paper: Amplification used 52 TRBV primers and 13 TRBJ primers.

Sequences were obtained from CD4+ Tregs sorted from blood. These receptors all come from a human donor in good health.

The genes are TRBV28 and TRBJ1-5; D is possibly TRBD1 (6 bases). CDR1 is MDHEN and CDR2 is SYDVKM in the germline V gene. V dropped 6 bases and J dropped 4 bases, with 13 bases sitting between them. This CDR3 spans 14 amino acids. CDR3 loop: CASSYPGHNQPQHF. The CDR3 DNA follows: TGTGCCAGCAGCTATCCGGGACATAATCAGCCCCAGCATTTT.

The rearrangement links TRBV5-1 to TRBJ2-1; 10 nucleotides match TRBD2. V was clipped by 0 bases and J by 0 bases; unmatched bases: 0. The CDR3 extends over 16 amino acids. CDR1 SGHRS and CDR2 YFSETQ come from the germline V gene. CDR3: CASSLASGSSYNEQFF. CDR3 bases: TGCGCCAGCAGCTTGGCTAGCGGGAGCTCCTACAATGAGCAGTTCTTC.

This chain joins TRBV28 and TRBJ2-4, with no clear D. Germline values: CDR1 MDHEN, CDR2 SYDVKM. Trimming removed 3 bases from V and 8 bases from J, with 17 bases in between. The CDR3 is 15 amino acids. CDR3 region: CASSLRSGTRYIQYF. The CDR3 DNA is TGTGCCAGCAGTTTGAGGTCTGGTACGCGTTACATTCAGTACTTC.

This chain links TRBV6-6 with TRBJ1-4, with 8 bases matching TRBD1. Germline-derived CDR1 and CDR2 are MNHNY and SVGAGI (reference sequence). The CDR3 is 16 amino acids. V shed 5 bases, J shed 10 bases, and the junction held 15 bases outside the gene matches. The CDR3 is CASSQIVRDRTVKLFF. DNA for the CDR3: TGTGCCAGCAGTCAAATCGTCCGGGACAGGACAGTAAAACTGTTTTTT.

This rearrangement joins TRBV5-1 to TRBJ2-3; D may be TRBD2 (5 bases). V was clipped by 3 bases and J by 1 base, with 9 bases between them. The germline gives CDR1 SGHRS, CDR2 YFSETQ. There are 14 residues in the CDR3. CDR3 sequence (DNA): TGCGCCAGCAGCTGGAATAGCGGCACAGATACGCAGTATTTT. This translates into CASSWNSGTDTQYF.

J is TRBJ1-1 and V is TRBV7-9; D is possibly TRBD1 (6 bases). V gave up 6 bases and J gave up 3 bases, with 11 bases separating them. The CDR3 extends over 13 amino acids. Germline lookup yields CDR1 SEHNR and CDR2 FQNEAQ (reference sequence). This CDR3 reads CASRQGTDTEAFF. In nucleotides, the CDR3 is TGTGCCAGCAGACAGGGTACGGACACTGAAGCTTTCTTT.

The V gene is TRBV5-1, the J gene TRBJ1-6; TRBD1 matches at 7 bases. Germline V gives CDR1 SGHRS, CDR2 YFSETQ. J gave up 4 bases and V 4 bases, and 5 bases lay outside the gene matches. This CDR3 contains 15 residues. This chain's CDR3 is CASSDRDSYNSPLHF. The CDR3 DNA sequence: TGCGCCAGCAGCGACCGGGACAGTTATAATTCACCCCTCCACTTT.

The gene calls are TRBV2 and TRBJ1-2; D may be TRBD1 (6 bases). The CDR3 runs 13 residues. From germline, CDR1 is SNHLY and CDR2 FYNNEI. Trimming stripped 2 bases from V and 4 bases from J, with 8 bases between. CDR3 loop: CASSEQGTYGYTF. CDR3 in DNA: TGTGCCAGCAGTGAACAGGGGACCTATGGCTACACCTTC.

The chain links TRBV10-2 to TRBJ1-3; 7 nucleotides align to TRBD1. The V gene end was trimmed by 7 bases and the J gene end by 0 bases; junction bases not matched to a gene: 3. There are 14 residues in the CDR3. Germline loops: CDR1 WSHSY, CDR2 SAAADI. The CDR3, as DNA: TGCGCCAGCATGGGGACAGCCTCTGGAAACACCATATATTTT. Its translation is CASMGTASGNTIYF.

The table lists this clone with a count of one. The J gene is TRBJ1-3, the V gene TRBV28; D ambiguous. Per germline, CDR1 MDHEN and CDR2 SYDVKM. V was cut by 6 bases and J by 2 bases, with 11 bases left in between. The CDR3 consists of 14 residues. The CDR3 spells CASSPQTTGNTIYF. CDR3 nucleotides: TGTGCCAGCAGCCCACAGACAACTGGAAACACCATATATTTT. The whole variable domain, filled in from reference TRBV28 and TRBJ1-3, reads DVKVTQSSRYLVKRTGEKVFLECVQDMDHENMFWYRQDPGLGLRLIYFSYDVKMKEKGDIPEGYSVSREKKERFSLILESASTNQTSMYLCASSPQTTGNTIYFGEGSWLTVV.

V usage is TRBV5-1 and J usage is TRBJ2-2; 11 bases match TRBD2. CDR1 and CDR2 (germline): SGHRS, YFSETQ. The CDR3 has 19 amino acids. V shed 3 bases and J 0 bases; nucleotides not matched to a gene: 10. The CDR3 region is CASSWTVVAGGANTGELFF. The CDR3 nucleotides read TGCGCCAGCAGCTGGACGGTAGTAGCGGGAGGGGCGAACACCGGGGAGCTGTTTTTT.

The rearrangement joins TRBV7-3 to TRBJ2-6, with D tentatively TRBD1 (5 bases). Trimming took 1 base from V and 1 from J, leaving 5 bases between them. Germline V gene sequence: CDR1 SGHTA, CDR2 FQGTGA. This CDR3 is 15 amino acids long. Here the CDR3 reads CASSLKGSGANVLTF. The CDR3 DNA sequence: TGTGCCAGCAGCTTAAAGGGGTCTGGGGCCAACGTCCTGACTTTC.

This chain uses TRBV13 with TRBJ1-2, with a tentative D call TRBD1 (5 bases). The CDR3 totals 15 residues. With 2 bases removed from V and 8 bases from J, the gap between germline ends came to 18 bases. Looked up from germline, CDR1 is PRHDT and CDR2 is FYEKMQ (reference sequence). CDR3 loop: CASSLWGGTTNGYTF. The CDR3 DNA sequence: TGTGCCAGCAGCTTATGGGGAGGGACCACTAACGGCTACACCTTC.

This clone was observed a few times. The chain combines TRBV6-1 with TRBJ1-5; TRBD1 might be the D (5 bases). Germline lookup yields CDR1 MNHNS and CDR2 SASEGT. CDR3 length: 13 residues. V dropped 7 bases and J dropped 7 bases, with 14 bases sitting between them. In DNA, the CDR3 is TGTGCCAGCACGGCAGGGTACCCCCAGCCCCAGCATTTT. Encoded protein: CASTAGYPQPQHF.

The chain couples TRBV2 to TRBJ1-2; no firm D call. The CDR3 is 14 amino acids. Trimming stripped 6 bases from V and 3 bases from J, with 14 bases between. The germline gives CDR1 SNHLY, CDR2 FYNNEI. Here the CDR3 reads CASSRVFYDYGYTF. CDR3 nucleotide sequence: TGTGCCAGCAGCCGGGTCTTTTATGACTATGGCTACACCTTC.

V gene TRBV4-2 combines with J gene TRBJ2-3, with TRBD2 matching over 7 bases. CDR1 LGHNA and CDR2 YNFKEQ come from the germline V gene. The CDR3 is 16 amino acids. The V segment lost 0 bases and the J segment 1 base; nucleotides outside the gene matches: 4. CDR3 amino acids: CASSQDWLAGTDTQYF. The DNA of the CDR3 is TGTGCCAGCAGCCAAGATTGGCTAGCGGGCACAGATACGCAGTATTTT.

This clone was counted a few times. The J gene is TRBJ2-3, the V gene TRBV10-3; tentatively, D is TRBD2 (6 bases). V lost 3 bases, J lost 6 bases, and 10 bases lay in between. Germline V lookup: CDR1 ENHRY, CDR2 SYGVKD. CDR3 size: 13 residues. This CDR3 reads CAISEGGEDTQYF. As DNA, the CDR3 is TGTGCCATCAGTGAAGGCGGGGAGGATACGCAGTATTTT.

The rearrangement links TRBV7-8 to TRBJ1-5; D remains unclear. Between the trimmed V and J ends, which lost 0 bases and 4 bases, there was a span of 13 bases. CDR1 and CDR2 from the germline V gene are SGHVS and FQNEAQ. The CDR3 length is 16 residues. The CDR3 DNA reads as TGTGCCAGCAGCTTAGCGTTACCAGGTTCAAATCAGCCCCAGCATTTT. Protein sequence: CASSLALPGSNQPQHF.

The rearrangement uses TRBV10-3 and TRBJ1-2; 8 nucleotides agree with TRBD1. CDR1 is ENHRY, CDR2 SYGVKD, per germline. V was clipped by 6 bases and J by 5 bases; unmatched bases: 5. CDR3 size: 13 residues. The CDR3 region is CAIRRGQEYGYTF. CDR3 sequence (DNA): TGTGCCATCAGGAGGGGACAGGAATATGGCTACACCTTC.

Here the CDR3 DNA reads TGTGCCAGCAGCGCACAGAGGGTCACTGAAGCTTTCTTT. It yields the protein CASSAQRVTEAFF. The J gene is TRBJ1-1, the V gene TRBV11-3; D is undetermined. Per the germline V gene, CDR1 is SGHNT and CDR2 is YENEEA. The CDR3 has 13 residues. V lost 5 bases and J lost 4, with 11 bases in between. The full variable domain, completed using reference TRBV11-3 and TRBJ1-1, is EAGVVQSPRYKIIEKKQPVAFWCNPISGHNTLYWYLQNLGQGPELLIRYENEEAVDDSQLPKDRFSAERLKGVDSTLKIQPAELGDSAVYLCASSAQRVTEAFFGQGTRLTVV.

The V gene is TRBV5-6, the J gene TRBJ1-5; the D is unclear. The CDR3 contains 14 residues. Trimming pared 1 base from V and 10 bases from J, leaving 15 bases between. Germline V gene lookup returns CDR1 SGHDT and CDR2 YYEEEE. The CDR3 region is CASSLRPTYGPQHF. CDR3 in DNA: TGTGCCAGCAGCTTGAGGCCGACATATGGACCCCAGCATTTT.

The gene calls are TRBV4-1 and TRBJ1-2, with 9 bases aligning to TRBD1. Germline CDR1 and CDR2: MGHRA and YSYEKL. With V trimmed by 5 bases and J by 7 bases, 5 bases remained unmatched. The length of the CDR3 is 13 residues. The CDR3: CASSAQGAPGYTF. The CDR3 DNA is TGCGCCAGCAGCGCACAGGGGGCGCCTGGCTACACCTTC.

The gene calls are TRBV6-9 and TRBJ2-1; D perhaps matches TRBD1 (6 bases). Germline V gene lookup returns CDR1 MNHGY and CDR2 SVAAGI. The CDR3 runs 12 residues. Trimming removed 5 bases from V and 8 bases from J, with 10 bases in between. The CDR3 region has the DNA TGTGCCAGCAGTGACAGGTACGATGAGCAGTTCTTC. It specifies CASSDRYDEQFF.

This chain joins TRBV18 and TRBJ2-1, with D perhaps matching TRBD1 or TRBD2 (5 bases each). CDR3 length: 15 amino acids. CDR1 is KGHSH and CDR2 is LQKENI in the germline V gene. V was trimmed by 2 bases and J by 4 bases, leaving 12 bases between them. CDR3 in DNA: TGTGCCAGCTCACCAGGGACGGGGAGTTACAATGAGCAGTTCTTC. Its translation: CASSPGTGSYNEQFF.

The chain couples TRBV10-3 to TRBJ2-1; TRBD1 matches at 7 bases. V shed 8 bases and J 4 bases; nucleotides not matched to a gene: 5. The germline V gene has CDR1 ENHRY and CDR2 SYGVKD. There are 13 residues in the CDR3. The CDR3 sequence: CAIGTDIYNEQFF. The CDR3 DNA is TGTGCCATCGGGACAGATATTTACAATGAGCAGTTCTTC.

This chain uses TRBV14 with TRBJ1-1, with D possibly TRBD1 on 5 matching bases. This CDR3 is 12 amino acids long. Germline V gene data show CDR1 as SGHDN and CDR2 as FVKESK. Trimming cost V 2 bases and J 5 bases, with 6 bases left between them. The CDR3, as DNA: TGTGCCAGCAGCCAACAGGGTACTGAAGCTTTCTTT. Its translation is CASSQQGTEAFF.

This clone has only one observation. The chain carries TRBV6-1 and TRBJ2-1; TRBD1 or TRBD2 may be the D gene (7 bases each). The V and J ends lost 4 bases and 5 bases respectively, with 18 bases between them. CDR3 length equals 16 residues. Germline values: CDR1 MNHNS, CDR2 SASEGT. The CDR3 sequence is CASSGPTGRVNNEQFF. The CDR3 DNA reads as TGTGCCAGCAGTGGCCCGACAGGGAGGGTAAACAATGAGCAGTTCTTC.

The chain recombines TRBV9 with TRBJ2-3; no reliable D call. Trimming left V 0 bases short and J 5 bases short, with 13 bases between. CDR1 is SGDLS, CDR2 YYNGEE, per germline. The CDR3 totals 15 residues. CDR3 residues: CASSVGPSAGDTQYF. The CDR3 region has the DNA TGTGCCAGCAGCGTAGGACCATCCGCAGGAGATACGCAGTATTTT.

The V call is TRBV19, the J call TRBJ2-2, with a possible D match to TRBD2 (5 bases). Germline V gene lookup returns CDR1 LNHDA and CDR2 SQIVND (reference sequence). The CDR3 has 16 residues. The germline V and J ends were trimmed by 6 bases and 0 bases, with 14 bases remaining between them. CDR3 sequence reads: CASRGRADANTGELFF. Here the CDR3 DNA reads TGTGCCAGTAGAGGGCGAGCGGACGCGAACACCGGGGAGCTGTTTTTT.

This chain links TRBV18 with TRBJ2-1; 9 nucleotides match TRBD2. CDR1 and CDR2 from the germline V gene are KGHSH and LQKENI. There are 15 residues in the CDR3. Trimming cost V 3 bases and J 8 bases; bases outside gene matches: 8. The chain's CDR3 is CASSPLAGGGYEQFF. CDR3 DNA: TGTGCCAGCTCACCTCTCGCGGGAGGGGGTTATGAGCAGTTCTTC. Variable domain in full (rest from reference TRBV18 and TRBJ2-1): NAGVMQNPRHLVRRRGQEARLRCSPMKGHSHVYWYRQLPEEGLKFMVYLQKENIIDESGMPKERFSAEFPKEGPSILRIQQVVRGDSAAYFCASSPLAGGGYEQFFGPGTRLTVL.

The CDR3 region is CASSPGGGQPQHF. Here the CDR3 DNA reads TGTGCCAGCTCACCAGGGGGAGGTCAGCCCCAGCATTTT. This chain links TRBV18 with TRBJ1-5; perhaps TRBD1 as D (5 bases). V was pared by 2 bases and J by 6 bases, with 8 bases between. The CDR3 covers 13 residues. Germline V CDR1 and CDR2: KGHSH, LQKENI.

The genes are TRBV11-2 and TRBJ2-3; D gene unclear. The ends were cut back, 5 bases at V and 3 bases at J, with 12 bases in the middle. From germline, CDR1 is SGHAT and CDR2 FQNNGV. The CDR3 sequence is 14 residues long. In DNA, the CDR3 is TGTGCCAGCAGCAGGAACCAGAAGACAGATACGCAGTATTTT. Protein product: CASSRNQKTDTQYF.